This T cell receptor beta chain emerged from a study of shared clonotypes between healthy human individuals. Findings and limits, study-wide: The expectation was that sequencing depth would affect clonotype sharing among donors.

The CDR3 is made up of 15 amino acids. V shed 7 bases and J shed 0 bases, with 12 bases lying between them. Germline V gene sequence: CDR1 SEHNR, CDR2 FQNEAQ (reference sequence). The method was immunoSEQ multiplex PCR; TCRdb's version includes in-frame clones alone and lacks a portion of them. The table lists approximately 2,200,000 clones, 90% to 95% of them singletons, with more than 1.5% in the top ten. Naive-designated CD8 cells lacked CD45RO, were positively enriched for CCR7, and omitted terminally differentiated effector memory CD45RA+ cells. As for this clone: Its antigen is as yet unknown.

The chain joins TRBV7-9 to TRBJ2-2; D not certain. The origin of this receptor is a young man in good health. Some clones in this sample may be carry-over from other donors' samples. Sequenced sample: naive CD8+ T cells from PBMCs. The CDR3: CASTLLGANTGELFF. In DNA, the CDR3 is TGTGCCAGCACCCTCCTAGGCGCGAACACCGGGGAGCTGTTTTTT.